This T cell receptor (beta chain) emerged from a study of blood T cell repertoires in COVID-19. The CDR3 length is 15 residues. V lost 4 bases and J lost 7; bases outside the gene matches: 10. Germline assignment: CDR1 GTSNPN and CDR2 SVGIG (reference sequence). Method: immunoSEQ multiplex PCR; TCRdb's copy keeps in-frame clones and lacks some. This sample has around 160,000 clones; about 86% occur once, and the top ten carry approximately 18%. The receptor was isolated from a woman of 80 years or more with acute or convalescent COVID-19. V and J are TRBV30 and TRBJ1-6; 7 nucleotides align to TRBD1. Material: peripheral blood. The CDR3 protein is CAWTATGWRNSPLHF. The DNA of the CDR3 is TGTGCCTGGACCGCGACAGGGTGGCGCAATTCACCCCTCCACTTT.